The 18 T cell receptor beta chains below were found in one sample sequenced in a study of blood T cell repertoires in COVID-19. Produced via immunoSEQ multiplex PCR; TCRdb's table is partial and in-frame only. The table includes about 35,000 clones, roughly 80% detected once. Sequencing was performed on peripheral blood. These receptor sequences come from a woman in her 70s with acute or convalescent COVID-19.

This clone is a singleton in its sample. J is TRBJ2-7 and V is TRBV3-1 (or the pseudogene TRBV3-2), with a possible D match to TRBD2 (6 bases). Germline assignment: CDR1 LGHDT and CDR2 YNNKEL (reference sequence). The CDR3 has 13 amino acids. V was pared by 4 bases and J by 7 bases, with 14 bases between. This CDR3 is CASSLLAMGEQYF. The DNA for the CDR3 is TGTGCCAGCAGCCTCCTAGCGATGGGTGAGCAGTACTTC.

V gene TRBV28 combines with J gene TRBJ2-2; TRBD1 matches 10 bases. The germline V gene has CDR1 MDHEN and CDR2 SYDVKM. V gave up 8 bases and J gave up 4 bases; unmatched junction bases: 7. The CDR3 is made up of 15 amino acids. CDR3 region: CASLRGQGITGELFF. The CDR3 DNA is TGTGCCAGCCTCAGGGGACAGGGGATCACCGGGGAGCTGTTTTTT.

The chain employs TRBV4-2 and TRBJ2-7, with a possible D match to TRBD1 (6 bases). Germline V lookup: CDR1 LGHNA, CDR2 YNFKEQ. CDR3 length: 14 residues. V dropped 1 base and J dropped 7 bases, with 14 bases sitting between them. The CDR3 here is CASSQGSGAGEQYF. The CDR3 DNA sequence: TGTGCCAGCAGCCAAGGTTCAGGGGCCGGGGAGCAGTACTTC.

This clone was seen just once. The chain combines TRBV18 with TRBJ1-2; D remains ambiguous. Germline loops: CDR1 KGHSH, CDR2 LQKENI. The CDR3 consists of 13 residues. V lost 8 bases to trimming and J lost 1 base, with 11 bases between them. The CDR3 sequence: CASHTTGNYGYTF. The CDR3 bases are TGTGCCAGCCACACAACGGGTAACTATGGCTACACCTTC.

The chain employs TRBV12-5 and TRBJ1-2; perhaps TRBD1 as D (6 bases). The CDR3 spans 15 residues. Germline V gene sequence: CDR1 LGHNT, CDR2 FRNRAP. Trimming cost V 6 bases and J 4 bases, with 18 bases left between them. The CDR3 spells CASGPSTGIFYGYTF. The CDR3 DNA reads as TGTGCTAGTGGACCCTCCACAGGGATCTTCTATGGCTACACCTTC. Full variable domain (rest looked up from reference TRBV12-5 and TRBJ1-2): DARVTQTPRHKVTEMGQEVTMRCQPILGHNTVFWYRQTMMQGLELLAYFRNRAPLDDSGMPKDRFSAEMPDATLATLKIQPSEPRDSAVYFCASGPSTGIFYGYTFGSGTRLTVV.

This clone appeared a few times. The chain combines TRBV29-1 with TRBJ2-5; D might be TRBD2 (6 bases). The V end was cut by 3 bases, the J end by 5 bases, with 13 bases between. The V gene's germline CDR1 is SQVTM and CDR2 ANQGSEA. The length of the CDR3 is 13 residues. Here the CDR3 reads CSVDGGAWETQYF. The CDR3 DNA follows: TGCAGCGTTGACGGCGGGGCTTGGGAGACCCAGTACTTC.

This clone was seen a single time. The rearrangement joins TRBV5-4 to TRBJ1-4; TRBD1 agrees at 9 bases. CDR1 and CDR2 from the germline V gene are SGHNT and YYREEE (reference sequence). With 3 bases clipped from V and 5 bases from J, the junction kept 2 bases outside the gene matches. This CDR3 is 14 amino acids long. The CDR3 coding sequence is TGTGCCAGCAGCTCCGGGACAGGGAATGAAAAACTGTTTTTT. This translates into CASSSGTGNEKLFF. The entire variable domain, with the rest obtained from reference TRBV5-4 and TRBJ1-4, is as follows: ETGVTQSPTHLIKTRGQQVTLRCSSQSGHNTVSWYQQALGQGPQFIFQYYREEENGRGNFPPRFSGLQFPNYSSELNVNALELDDSALYLCASSSGTGNEKLFFGSGTQLSVL.

This chain uses TRBV18 with TRBJ2-7; 9 nucleotides line up with TRBD1. CDR1 is KGHSH, CDR2 LQKENI, per germline. The CDR3 is made up of 16 amino acids. V lost 3 bases and J lost 2; bases outside the gene matches: 8. The CDR3 DNA is TGTGCCAGCTCACCGTTAGCCGGGACAGGGCCCTACGAGCAGTACTTC. It is translated as CASSPLAGTGPYEQYF.

The genes are TRBV12-5 and TRBJ2-1; 10 positions agree with TRBD2. The V gene end was trimmed by 0 bases and the J gene end by 2 bases; junction bases not matched to a gene: 1. CDR3 length: 16 amino acids. CDR1 LGHNT and CDR2 FRNRAP come from the germline V gene. The CDR3 loop is CASGLVAGGPYNEQFF. In nucleotides, the CDR3 is TGTGCTAGTGGTTTGGTAGCGGGGGGGCCCTACAATGAGCAGTTCTTC.

The chain has TRBV27 and TRBJ2-5; a possible D gene is TRBD2 (6 bases). The V end was cut by 2 bases, the J end by 2 bases, with 12 bases between. The CDR3 extends over 15 amino acids. The germline V gene has CDR1 MNHEY and CDR2 SMNVEV (reference sequence). CDR3 in amino acids: CASSLAGLPQETQYF. CDR3 sequence (DNA): TGTGCCAGCAGTTTAGCTGGACTACCTCAAGAGACCCAGTACTTC.

This chain connects TRBV3-1 (or the pseudogene TRBV3-2) to TRBJ2-7; perhaps TRBD2 as D (5 bases). Germline CDR1 LGHDT, CDR2 YNNKEL (reference sequence). Trimming removed 0 bases from V and 9 bases from J, with 12 bases in between. This CDR3 spans 13 amino acids. This CDR3 is CASSQDGGFGQYF. For the CDR3, the DNA is TGTGCCAGCAGCCAAGACGGAGGTTTTGGGCAGTACTTC.

The chain combines TRBV6-5 with TRBJ2-7; D gene unclear. The V and J ends lost 2 bases and 3 bases respectively, with 8 bases between them. CDR3 size: 13 residues. Germline V gene data show CDR1 as MNHEY and CDR2 as SVGAGI. The CDR3 region has the DNA TGTGCCAGCAGTTACGGGCACTTCTACGAGCAGTACTTC. This codes for CASSYGHFYEQYF.

CDR3 DNA: TGCGCCAGCAGCATGACTAGCGGGAGCTACGAGCAGTACTTC. Its protein product is CASSMTSGSYEQYF. This chain uses TRBV5-1 with TRBJ2-7; TRBD2 agrees at 12 bases. This CDR3 is built from 14 residues. Germline V lookup: CDR1 SGHRS, CDR2 YFSETQ. The J segment lost 3 bases and the V segment lost 4 bases, leaving 2 bases of the junction unmatched.

The V call is TRBV10-3, the J call TRBJ2-7; D is perhaps TRBD2 (7 bases). V dropped 3 bases and J dropped 9 bases, with 21 bases sitting between them. This CDR3 comprises 15 residues. Germline V gene sequence: CDR1 ENHRY, CDR2 SYGVKD. CDR3 in amino acids: CAISDPPAGGQWQYF. As DNA, the CDR3 is TGTGCCATCAGTGACCCCCCGGCCGGGGGGCAGTGGCAGTACTTC.

This rearrangement joins TRBV25-1 to TRBJ1-5; the match to TRBD1 covers 7 bases. Germline assignment: CDR1 MGHDK and CDR2 SYGVNS. This CDR3 spans 17 amino acids. V was pared by 6 bases and J by 7 bases, with 18 bases of the junction left unmatched. CDR3 DNA: TGTGCCAGCAGCCCGGGACAGTTATCGCTCGGCGGCCAGCCCCAGCATTTT. Its protein product is CASSPGQLSLGGQPQHF.

The rearrangement joins TRBV12-3 or TRBV12-4 to TRBJ1-5; D not certain. V was pared by 6 bases and J by 5 bases, with 11 bases between. The CDR3 has 13 amino acids. This CDR3 is CASSPQLDQPQHF. The CDR3 bases are TGTGCCAGCAGCCCACAGTTGGATCAGCCCCAGCATTTT.

The V gene is TRBV18, the J gene TRBJ2-5; 8 positions agree with TRBD1. The length of the CDR3 is 13 residues. CDR1 and CDR2 from the germline V gene are KGHSH and LQKENI. The V gene end was trimmed by 6 bases and the J gene end by 3 bases; junction bases not matched to a gene: 3. This chain's CDR3 is CASSDRDEETQYF. CDR3 bases: TGTGCCAGCTCGGACAGGGACGAAGAGACCCAGTACTTC.

The chain has TRBV2 and TRBJ2-5; D possibly corresponds to TRBD1 (6 bases). The CDR3 length is 12 residues. The V end was cut by 7 bases, the J end by 4 bases, with 10 bases between. Germline assignment: CDR1 SNHLY and CDR2 FYNNEI. The CDR3 loop is CASTGAGETQYF. CDR3 DNA: TGTGCCAGCACAGGGGCTGGAGAGACCCAGTACTTC. The full variable domain, completed using reference TRBV2 and TRBJ2-5, is EPEVTQTPSHQVTQMGQEVILRCVPISNHLYFYWYRQILGQKVEFLVSFYNNEISEKSEIFDDQFSVERPDGSNFTLKIRSTKLEDSAMYFCASTGAGETQYFGPGTRLLVL.